Following are 8 T cell receptor beta chains from one sample sequenced in a study of blood T cells in healthy people across ages (dated by TCRdb to about 2015). Library method: 5' RACE. A second PCR of roughly 7 to 11 cycles was run with a J-beta primer mix and a sample-barcoded 5' primer. TCRdb reprocessing: public reads trimmed at Q25 with fastp, clones called with MiXCR, in-frame beta chains kept. When rows share a CDR3 protein, they turn into one entry using the most common DNA and genes. For this sample the table gives over 1,500,000 distinct CDR3 sequences, of which 39% were detected only once. The top ten clones comprise more than 20% of the sample. Sequencing was performed on blood. The receptors were gathered from a human donor in good health.

This clonotype was counted only a few times. The chain joins TRBV5-6 to TRBJ2-1; a possible D gene is TRBD1 (6 bases). Germline V gives CDR1 SGHDT, CDR2 YYEEEE. The CDR3 spans 15 residues. Between the trimmed V and J ends, which lost 2 bases and 7 bases, there was a span of 16 bases. This chain's CDR3 is CASSLFGTSVNEQFF. Here the CDR3 DNA reads TGTGCCAGCAGCTTATTCGGGACAAGCGTTAATGAGCAGTTCTTC.

This clonotype was counted between two and nine times. V and J are TRBV6-2 or TRBV6-3 and TRBJ2-1; D is undetermined. The germline V and J ends were trimmed by 6 bases and 6 bases, with 9 bases remaining between them. This CDR3 is 12 amino acids long. Germline lookup yields CDR1 MNHEY and CDR2 SVGEGT. The DNA for the CDR3 is TGTGCCAGCAGGCCGCGTTCCAATGAGCAGTTCTTC. Translating it yields CASRPRSNEQFF.

The genes are TRBV15 and TRBJ1-2; the D is unclear. The CDR3 length is 15 residues. Germline V gene lookup returns CDR1 LNHNV and CDR2 YYDKDF (reference sequence). With 0 bases removed from V and 0 bases from J, the gap between germline ends came to 8 bases. The CDR3 sequence is CATSRELSANYGYTF. The CDR3 nucleotides read TGTGCCACCAGCAGAGAACTGTCAGCTAACTATGGCTACACCTTC.

The chain links TRBV5-6 to TRBJ1-4; D gene ambiguous. The CDR3 loop spans 13 amino acids. The germline V and J ends were trimmed by 3 bases and 2 bases, with 5 bases remaining between them. The germline V gene has CDR1 SGHDT and CDR2 YYEEEE. CDR3 sequence reads: CASSYQTNEKLFF. As DNA, the CDR3 is TGTGCCAGCAGCTACCAGACTAATGAAAAACTGTTTTTT.

The chain carries TRBV7-2 and TRBJ2-3, with D perhaps matching TRBD1 (5 bases). CDR3 length: 15 residues. Looked up from germline, CDR1 is SGHTA and CDR2 is FQGNSA. V lost 4 bases to trimming and J lost 4 bases, with 15 bases between them. As DNA, the CDR3 is TGTGCCAGCAGCTCGCTCGGACACGTTTCAGATACGCAGTATTTT. Translated, it gives CASSSLGHVSDTQYF.

J is TRBJ1-2 and V is TRBV28; no clear D gene. The V end was cut by 7 bases, the J end by 4 bases, with 16 bases between. The CDR3 spans 14 residues. Germline V gene sequence: CDR1 MDHEN, CDR2 SYDVKM. CDR3 nucleotide sequence: TGTGCCAGCAACCCGGCGGGAAGTGCCTATGGCTACACCTTC. Translating it yields CASNPAGSAYGYTF.

Only a few counts were recorded for this clonotype. The junction differs from germline at one of its ends, possibly a read error. The chain recombines TRBV20-1 with TRBJ1-5; unclear D gene. Germline V gene sequence: CDR1 DFQATT, CDR2 SNEGSKA (reference sequence). This CDR3 contains 13 residues. The CDR3 DNA follows: TGTAGTGCAGCAAAGGCGATCGGTCAGCCCCAGCATTTT. Translated: CSAAKAIGQPQHF.

The chain employs TRBV29-1 and TRBJ1-1, with 7 bases matching TRBD1. V lost 7 bases and J lost 5; bases outside the gene matches: 19. This CDR3 contains 16 residues. Germline CDR1 is SQVTM and CDR2 is ANQGSEA. The CDR3 DNA is TGCAGCGCCGGGGAGAACAGGGGCGCCGTAAGGACTGAAGCTTTCTTT. Its translation: CSAGENRGAVRTEAFF.